The present TCR beta chain was sequenced within a study of CD8+ T cells in alopecia areata. For the study at large: Tofacitinib continued for 6 to 18 months and was then withheld for 6 months. Whole-study results and caveats: There were also resident alphabeta T cells of normal skin sequenced in scalp samples.

CDR3 length: 13 amino acids. Trimming cost V 0 bases and J 2 bases, with 4 bases left between them. Germline assignment: CDR1 SQVTM and CDR2 ANQGSEA. cDNA prepared by RNA extraction and subsequent reverse transcription served as the template for sequencing. Measured with immunoSEQ multiplex PCR; TCRdb has only the in-frame clones, and not every one. The profile shows about 170,000 clones, 67% of them singletons. On this clone: Its specificity is unknown.

The sequence was collected from a human donor with alopecia areata. The J gene is TRBJ2-2, the V gene TRBV29-1; the D is unclear. The source material was CD8+ T cells sorted from blood, sampled at week 0. The CDR3: CSVEDSNTGELFF. The CDR3 DNA sequence: TGCAGCGTTGAAGACAGCAACACCGGGGAGCTGTTTTTT.